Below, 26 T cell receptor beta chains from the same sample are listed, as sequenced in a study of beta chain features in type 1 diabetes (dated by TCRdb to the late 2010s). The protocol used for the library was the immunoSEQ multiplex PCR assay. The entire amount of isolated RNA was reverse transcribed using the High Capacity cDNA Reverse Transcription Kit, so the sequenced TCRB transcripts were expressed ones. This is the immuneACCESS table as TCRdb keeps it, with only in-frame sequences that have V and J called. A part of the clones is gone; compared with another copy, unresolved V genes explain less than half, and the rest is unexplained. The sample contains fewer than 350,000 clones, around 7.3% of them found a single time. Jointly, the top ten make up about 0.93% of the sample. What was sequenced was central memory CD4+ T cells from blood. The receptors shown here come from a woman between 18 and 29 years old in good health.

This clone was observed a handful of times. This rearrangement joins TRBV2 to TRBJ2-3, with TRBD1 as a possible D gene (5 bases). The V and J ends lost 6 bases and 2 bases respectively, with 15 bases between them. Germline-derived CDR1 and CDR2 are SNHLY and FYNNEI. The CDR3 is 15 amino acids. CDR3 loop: CASSSEGVATDTQYF. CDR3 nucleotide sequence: TGTGCCAGCAGCTCTGAAGGGGTAGCCACAGATACGCAGTATTTT.

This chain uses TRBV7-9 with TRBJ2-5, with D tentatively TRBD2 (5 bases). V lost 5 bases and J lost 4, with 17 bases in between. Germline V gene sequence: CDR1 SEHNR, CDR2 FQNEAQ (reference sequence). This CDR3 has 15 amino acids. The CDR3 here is CASSTSGNMGETQYF. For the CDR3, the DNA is TGTGCCAGCAGCACATCGGGGAACATGGGAGAGACCCAGTACTTC.

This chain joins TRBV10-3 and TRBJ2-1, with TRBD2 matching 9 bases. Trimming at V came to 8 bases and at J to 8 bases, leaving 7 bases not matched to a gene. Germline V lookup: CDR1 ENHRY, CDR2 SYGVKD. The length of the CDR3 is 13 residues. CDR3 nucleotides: TGTGCCATCGGGGTAGCGGGAGTCGATGAGCAGTTCTTC. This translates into CAIGVAGVDEQFF.

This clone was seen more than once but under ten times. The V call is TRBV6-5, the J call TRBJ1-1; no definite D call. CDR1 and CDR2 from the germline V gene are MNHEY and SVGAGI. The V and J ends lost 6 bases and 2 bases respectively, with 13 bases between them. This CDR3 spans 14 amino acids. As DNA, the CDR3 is TGTGCCAGCAGAGCAGAGGGCCCAAACACTGAAGCTTTCTTT. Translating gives CASRAEGPNTEAFF.

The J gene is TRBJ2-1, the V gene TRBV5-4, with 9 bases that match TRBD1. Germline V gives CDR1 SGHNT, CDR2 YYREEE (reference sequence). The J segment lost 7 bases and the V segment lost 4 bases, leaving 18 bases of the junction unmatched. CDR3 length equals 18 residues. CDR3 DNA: TGTGCCAGCAGCCCCAGAAATGCGCCTCGGACAGGGGAGAATGAGCAGTTCTTC. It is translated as CASSPRNAPRTGENEQFF.

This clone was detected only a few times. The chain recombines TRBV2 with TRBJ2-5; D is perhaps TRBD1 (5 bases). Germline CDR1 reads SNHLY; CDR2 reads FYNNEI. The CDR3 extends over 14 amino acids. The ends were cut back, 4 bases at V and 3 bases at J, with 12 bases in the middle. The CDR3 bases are TGTGCCAGCAGTGGCTGGGGCCTTAAAGAGACCCAGTACTTC. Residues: CASSGWGLKETQYF.

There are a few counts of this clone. DNA of the CDR3: TGTGCCACCAGCCCACTAGCGACTAGCACAGATACGCAGTATTTT. This encodes CATSPLATSTDTQYF. The chain has TRBV15 and TRBJ2-3; 7 bases align to TRBD2. The germline gives CDR1 LNHNV, CDR2 YYDKDF (reference sequence). The CDR3 consists of 15 residues. V dropped 5 bases and J dropped 0; count of bases not matched to a gene: 5. The whole variable domain, filled in from reference TRBV15 and TRBJ2-3, reads DAMVIQNPRYQVTQFGKPVTLSCSQTLNHNVMYWYQQKSSQAPKLLFHYYDKDFNNEADTPDNFQSRRPNTSFCFLDIRSPGLGDTAMYLCATSPLATSTDTQYFGPGTRLTVL.

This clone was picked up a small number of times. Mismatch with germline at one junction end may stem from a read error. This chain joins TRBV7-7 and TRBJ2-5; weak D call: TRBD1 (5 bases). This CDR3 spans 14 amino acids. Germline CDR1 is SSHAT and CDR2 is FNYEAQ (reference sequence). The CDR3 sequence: CASSLVRVGETQYF. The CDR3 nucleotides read TGTGCTAGCAGCTTAGTCAGGGTCGGGGAGACCCAGTACTTC.

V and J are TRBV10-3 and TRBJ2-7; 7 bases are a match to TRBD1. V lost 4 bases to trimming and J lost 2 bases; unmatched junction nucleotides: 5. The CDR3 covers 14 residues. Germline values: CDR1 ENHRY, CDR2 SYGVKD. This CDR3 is CAISGQGAAYEQYV. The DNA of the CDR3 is TGTGCCATCAGTGGACAGGGCGCAGCCTACGAGCAGTACGTC.

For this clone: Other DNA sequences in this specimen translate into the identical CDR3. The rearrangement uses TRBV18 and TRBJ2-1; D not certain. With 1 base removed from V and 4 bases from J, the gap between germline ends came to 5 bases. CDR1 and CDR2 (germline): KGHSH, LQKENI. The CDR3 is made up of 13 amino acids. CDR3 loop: CASSPQGYNEQFF. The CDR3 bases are TGTGCCAGCTCACCACAGGGTTACAATGAGCAGTTCTTC.

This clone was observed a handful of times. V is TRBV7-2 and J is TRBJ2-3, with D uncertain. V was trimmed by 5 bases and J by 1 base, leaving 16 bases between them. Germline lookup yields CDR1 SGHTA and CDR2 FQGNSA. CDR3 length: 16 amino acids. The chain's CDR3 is CASSRNLAAGTDTQYF. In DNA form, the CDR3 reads TGTGCCAGCAGCAGAAACTTAGCCGCCGGCACAGATACGCAGTATTTT.

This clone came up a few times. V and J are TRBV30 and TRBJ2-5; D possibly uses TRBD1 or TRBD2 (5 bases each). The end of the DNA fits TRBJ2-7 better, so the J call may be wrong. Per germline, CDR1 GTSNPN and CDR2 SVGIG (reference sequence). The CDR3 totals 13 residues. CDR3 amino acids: CAWDWGSNYEQYF. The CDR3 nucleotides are TGTGCCTGGGACTGGGGGAGCAATTACGAGCAGTACTTC.

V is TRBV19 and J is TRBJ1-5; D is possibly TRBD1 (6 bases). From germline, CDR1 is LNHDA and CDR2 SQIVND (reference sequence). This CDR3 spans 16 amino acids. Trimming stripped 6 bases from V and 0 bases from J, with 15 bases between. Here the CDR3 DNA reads TGTGCCAGTAGAACAGGGCAGTTCTATAGCAATCAGCCCCAGCATTTT. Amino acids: CASRTGQFYSNQPQHF.

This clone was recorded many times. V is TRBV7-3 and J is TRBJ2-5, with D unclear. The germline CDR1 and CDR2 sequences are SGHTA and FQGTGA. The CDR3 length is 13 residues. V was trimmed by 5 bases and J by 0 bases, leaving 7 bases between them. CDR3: CASSPWDQETQYF. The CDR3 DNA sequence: TGTGCCAGCAGCCCCTGGGACCAAGAGACCCAGTACTTC.

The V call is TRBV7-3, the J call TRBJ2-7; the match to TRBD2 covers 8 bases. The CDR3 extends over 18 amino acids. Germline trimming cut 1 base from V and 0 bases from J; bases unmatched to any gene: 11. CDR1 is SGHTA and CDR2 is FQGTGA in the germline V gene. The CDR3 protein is CASSLNGPASGHSYEQYF. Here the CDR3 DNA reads TGTGCCAGCAGCTTAAACGGGCCCGCTAGCGGGCACTCCTACGAGCAGTACTTC.

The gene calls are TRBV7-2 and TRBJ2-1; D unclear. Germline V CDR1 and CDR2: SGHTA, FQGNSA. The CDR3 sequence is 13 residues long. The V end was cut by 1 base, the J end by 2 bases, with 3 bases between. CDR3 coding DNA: TGTGCCAGCAGCTTAGGGGCCTACAATGAGCAGTTCTTC. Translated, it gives CASSLGAYNEQFF.

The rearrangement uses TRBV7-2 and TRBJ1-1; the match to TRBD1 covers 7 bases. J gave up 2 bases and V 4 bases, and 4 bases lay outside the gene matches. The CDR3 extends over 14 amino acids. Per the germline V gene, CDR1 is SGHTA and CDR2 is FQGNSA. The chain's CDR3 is CASSSGQVNTEAFF. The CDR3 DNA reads TGTGCCAGCAGCTCCGGACAGGTTAACACTGAAGCTTTCTTT.

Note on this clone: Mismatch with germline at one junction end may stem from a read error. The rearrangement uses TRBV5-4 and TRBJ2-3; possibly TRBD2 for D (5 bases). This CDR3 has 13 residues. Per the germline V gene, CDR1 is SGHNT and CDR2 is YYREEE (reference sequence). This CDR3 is CASSGQRPDTQYF. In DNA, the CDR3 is TGCGCCAGCAGCGGTCAGAGGCCAGATACGCAGTATTTT. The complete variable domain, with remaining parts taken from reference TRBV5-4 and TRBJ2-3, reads ETGVTQSPTHLIKTRGQQVTLRCSSQSGHNTVSWYQQALGQGPQFIFQYYREEENGRGNFPPRFSGLQFPNYSSELNVNALELDDSALYLCASSGQRPDTQYFGPGTRLTVL.

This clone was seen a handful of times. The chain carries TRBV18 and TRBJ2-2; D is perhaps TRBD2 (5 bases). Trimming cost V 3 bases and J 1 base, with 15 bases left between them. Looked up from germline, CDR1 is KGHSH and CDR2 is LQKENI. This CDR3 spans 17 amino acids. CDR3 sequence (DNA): TGTGCCAGCTCACCCTCCGTTGGACGGGGGAACACCGGGGAGCTGTTTTTT. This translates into CASSPSVGRGNTGELFF. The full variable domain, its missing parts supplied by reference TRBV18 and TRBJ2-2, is NAGVMQNPRHLVRRRGQEARLRCSPMKGHSHVYWYRQLPEEGLKFMVYLQKENIIDESGMPKERFSAEFPKEGPSILRIQQVVRGDSAAYFCASSPSVGRGNTGELFFGEGSRLTVL.

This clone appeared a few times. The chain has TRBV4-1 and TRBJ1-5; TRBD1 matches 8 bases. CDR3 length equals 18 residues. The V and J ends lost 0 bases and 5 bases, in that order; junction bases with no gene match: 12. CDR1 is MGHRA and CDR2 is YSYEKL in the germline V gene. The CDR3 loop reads CASSQDYRTGPVYQPQHF. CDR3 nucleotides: TGCGCCAGCAGCCAAGATTATCGGACAGGGCCAGTATATCAGCCCCAGCATTTT.

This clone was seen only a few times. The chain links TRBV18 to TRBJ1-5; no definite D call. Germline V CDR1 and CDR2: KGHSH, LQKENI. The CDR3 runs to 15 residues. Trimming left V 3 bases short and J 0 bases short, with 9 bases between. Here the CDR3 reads CASSPSAPSNQPQHF. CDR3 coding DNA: TGTGCCAGCTCACCTAGCGCACCTAGCAATCAGCCCCAGCATTTT.

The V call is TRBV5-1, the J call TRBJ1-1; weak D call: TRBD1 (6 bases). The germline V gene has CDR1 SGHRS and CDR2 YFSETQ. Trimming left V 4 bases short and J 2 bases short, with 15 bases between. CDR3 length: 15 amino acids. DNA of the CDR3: TGCGCCAGCAGCCGGACCCTAGGGGGAAACACTGAAGCTTTCTTT. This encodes CASSRTLGGNTEAFF.

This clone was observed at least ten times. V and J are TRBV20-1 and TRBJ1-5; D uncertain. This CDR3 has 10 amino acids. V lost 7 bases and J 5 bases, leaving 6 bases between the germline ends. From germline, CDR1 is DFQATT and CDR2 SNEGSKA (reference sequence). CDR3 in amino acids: CSESHQPQHF. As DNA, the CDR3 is TGCAGTGAGTCCCATCAGCCCCAGCATTTT.

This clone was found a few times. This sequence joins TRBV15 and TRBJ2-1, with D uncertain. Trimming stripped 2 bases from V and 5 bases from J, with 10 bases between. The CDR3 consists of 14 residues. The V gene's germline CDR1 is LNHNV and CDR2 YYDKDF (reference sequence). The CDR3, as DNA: TGTGCCACCAGCAGATCCCACAGAAACAATGAGCAGTTCTTC. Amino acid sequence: CATSRSHRNNEQFF. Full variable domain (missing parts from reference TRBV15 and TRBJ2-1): DAMVIQNPRYQVTQFGKPVTLSCSQTLNHNVMYWYQQKSSQAPKLLFHYYDKDFNNEADTPDNFQSRRPNTSFCFLDIRSPGLGDTAMYLCATSRSHRNNEQFFGPGTRLTVL.

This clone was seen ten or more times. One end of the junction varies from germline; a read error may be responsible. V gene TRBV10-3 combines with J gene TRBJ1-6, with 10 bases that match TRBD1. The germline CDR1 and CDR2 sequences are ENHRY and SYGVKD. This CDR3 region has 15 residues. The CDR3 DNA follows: TGTGCCAGCAGTACTTGGGGACAGGGGAATTCACCCCTCCACTTT. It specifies CASSTWGQGNSPLHF.

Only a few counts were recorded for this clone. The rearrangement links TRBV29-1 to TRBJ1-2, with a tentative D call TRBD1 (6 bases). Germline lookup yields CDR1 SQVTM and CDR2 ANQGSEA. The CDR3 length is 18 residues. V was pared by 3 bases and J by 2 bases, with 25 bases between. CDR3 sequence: CSVDTSRGGQQINYGYTF. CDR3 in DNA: TGCAGCGTTGATACTTCCCGAGGCGGACAGCAGATCAACTATGGCTACACCTTC.